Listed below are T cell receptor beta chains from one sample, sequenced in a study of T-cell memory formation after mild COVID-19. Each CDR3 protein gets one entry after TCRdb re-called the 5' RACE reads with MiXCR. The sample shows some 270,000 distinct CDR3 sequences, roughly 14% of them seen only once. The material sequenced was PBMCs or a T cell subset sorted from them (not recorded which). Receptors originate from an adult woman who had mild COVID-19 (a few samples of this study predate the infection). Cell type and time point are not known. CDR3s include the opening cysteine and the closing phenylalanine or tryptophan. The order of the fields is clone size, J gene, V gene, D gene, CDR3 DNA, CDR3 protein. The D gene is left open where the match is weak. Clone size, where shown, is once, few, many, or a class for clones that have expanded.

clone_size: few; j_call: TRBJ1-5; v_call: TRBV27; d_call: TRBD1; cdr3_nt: TGTGCCAGCAGTCCGCTAAACAGGGGGACCCATCAGCCCCAGCATTTT; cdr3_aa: CASSPLNRGTHQPQHF
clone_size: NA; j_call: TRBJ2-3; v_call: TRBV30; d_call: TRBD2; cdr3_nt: TGTGCCTGGAGTGCACAAGGACTAGCAGCTAGCACAGATACGCAGTATTTT; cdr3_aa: CAWSAQGLAASTDTQYF
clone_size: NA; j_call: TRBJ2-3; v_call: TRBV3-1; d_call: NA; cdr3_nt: TGTGCCAGCAGCCAGTCCGACAGGTTCACAGATACGCAGTATTTT; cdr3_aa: CASSQSDRFTDTQYF
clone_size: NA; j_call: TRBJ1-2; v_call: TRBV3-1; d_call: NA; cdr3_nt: TGTGCCAGCAGCCAAAGATCCTCCGGGCCCATTGACTATGGCTACACCTTC; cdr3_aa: CASSQRSSGPIDYGYTF
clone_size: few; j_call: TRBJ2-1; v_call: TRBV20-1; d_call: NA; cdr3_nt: TGCAGTGCTAGAGATCGCGGCAACTCCTACAATGAGCAGTTCTTC; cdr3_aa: CSARDRGNSYNEQFF
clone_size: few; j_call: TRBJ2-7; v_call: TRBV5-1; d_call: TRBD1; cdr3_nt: TGCGCCAGCAGCCCCCCGGGACAGGGGGCTGGAGAGCAGTACTTC; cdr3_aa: CASSPPGQGAGEQYF
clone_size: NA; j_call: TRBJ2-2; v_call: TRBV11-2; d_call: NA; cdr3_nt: TGTGCCAGCAGTTTCCCCCCGACAGTGAACACCGGGGAGCTGTTTTTT; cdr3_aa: CASSFPPTVNTGELFF
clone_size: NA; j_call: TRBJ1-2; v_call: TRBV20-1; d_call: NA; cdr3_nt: TGCAGTGCTAGAATCACCGACTATGGCTACACCTTC; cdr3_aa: CSARITDYGYTF
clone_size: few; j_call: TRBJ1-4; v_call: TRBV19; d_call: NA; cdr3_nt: TGTGCCAGTAAGGGACTAGTCGGACGAGGTGAAGAACTGTTTTTT; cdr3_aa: CASKGLVGRGEELFF
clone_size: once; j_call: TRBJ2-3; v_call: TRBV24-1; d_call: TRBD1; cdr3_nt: TGTGCCACCAGTGATTCGGGACAGCGTGGCACAGATACGCAGTATTTT; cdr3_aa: CATSDSGQRGTDTQYF
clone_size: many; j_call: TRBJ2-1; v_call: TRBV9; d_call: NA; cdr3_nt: TGTGCCAGCAGCTCACGGGTGGTCCAAGGAAACAATGAGCAGTTCTTC; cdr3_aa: CASSSRVVQGNNEQFF
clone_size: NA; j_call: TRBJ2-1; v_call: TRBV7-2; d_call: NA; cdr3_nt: TGTGCCAGCAGCCGTGAACTGGGCTCCTACAATGAGCAGTTCTTC; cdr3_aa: CASSRELGSYNEQFF
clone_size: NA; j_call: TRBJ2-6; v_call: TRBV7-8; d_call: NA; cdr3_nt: TGTGCCAGCAGCCTGGGACTCTTCTCTGGGGCCAACGTCCTGACTTTC; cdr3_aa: CASSLGLFSGANVLTF
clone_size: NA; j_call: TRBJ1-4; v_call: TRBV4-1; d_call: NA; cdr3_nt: TGCGCCAGCAGCCAAATAGGAGGGGGGAATGAAAAACTGTTTTTT; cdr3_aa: CASSQIGGGNEKLFF
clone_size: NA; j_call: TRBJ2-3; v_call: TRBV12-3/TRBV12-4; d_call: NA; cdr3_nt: TGTGCCAGCAGTTTAGTTGGCCCGGAGGATACGCAGTATTTT; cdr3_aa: CASSLVGPEDTQYF
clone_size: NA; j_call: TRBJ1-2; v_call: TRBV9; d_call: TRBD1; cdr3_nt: TGTGCCAGCAGCGTCTGGGACAGGGGAGACTTCTACACCTTC; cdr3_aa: CASSVWDRGDFYTF
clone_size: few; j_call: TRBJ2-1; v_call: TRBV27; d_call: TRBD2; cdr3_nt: TGTGCCAGCAGTTCCCTAGCGGGAGGACGGGAGCAGTTCTTC; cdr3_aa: CASSSLAGGREQFF
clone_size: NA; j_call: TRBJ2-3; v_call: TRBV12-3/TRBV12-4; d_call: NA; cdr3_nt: TGTGCCAGCAGTTTGCGGGCAGAAACAGATACGCAGTATTTT; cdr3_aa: CASSLRAETDTQYF
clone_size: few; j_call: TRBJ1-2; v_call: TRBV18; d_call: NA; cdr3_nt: TGTGCCAGCTCACCGGAGAACTATGGCTACACCTTC; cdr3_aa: CASSPENYGYTF
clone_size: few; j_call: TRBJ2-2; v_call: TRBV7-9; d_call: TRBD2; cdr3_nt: TGTGCCAGCAGCTCCCGGACTAGCGGGATGAGGGAGCTGTTTTTT; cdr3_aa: CASSSRTSGMRELFF
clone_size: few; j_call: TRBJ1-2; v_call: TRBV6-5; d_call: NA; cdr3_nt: TGTGCCAGCAGTCCCCGATCGGGGAATGTCTATGGCTACACCTTC; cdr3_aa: CASSPRSGNVYGYTF
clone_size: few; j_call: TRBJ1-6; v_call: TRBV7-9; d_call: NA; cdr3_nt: TGTGCCAGCCGCCCCGTTGGGGGGAATTCACCCCTCCACTTT; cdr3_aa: CASRPVGGNSPLHF
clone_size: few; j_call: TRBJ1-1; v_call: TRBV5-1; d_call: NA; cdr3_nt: TGCGCCAGCAGCTTGTCAGGGGCGGGGACTGAAGCTTTCTTT; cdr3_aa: CASSLSGAGTEAFF
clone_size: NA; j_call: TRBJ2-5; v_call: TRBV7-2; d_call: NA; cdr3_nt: TGTGCCAGCAGCTTCTACGGGATGGGGGAGACCCAGTACTTC; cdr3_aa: CASSFYGMGETQYF
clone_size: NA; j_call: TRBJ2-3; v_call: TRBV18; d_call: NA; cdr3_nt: TGTGCCAGCTCACCACGGCGGGTCGAGGGGAGCACAGATACGCAGTATTTT; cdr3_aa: CASSPRRVEGSTDTQYF
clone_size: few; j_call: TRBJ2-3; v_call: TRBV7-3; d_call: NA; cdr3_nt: TGTGCCAGCAGCTCTCCTAGTTCCGTTACGCAGTATTTT; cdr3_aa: CASSSPSSVTQYF
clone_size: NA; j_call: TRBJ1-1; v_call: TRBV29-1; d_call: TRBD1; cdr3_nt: TGCAGCGCGAGAGGACAGGATGTGACTGAAGCTTTCTTT; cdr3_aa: CSARGQDVTEAFF
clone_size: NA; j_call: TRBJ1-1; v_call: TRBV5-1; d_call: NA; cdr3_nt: TGCGCCAGCAGCTTGAGTCGGCAGGGAACTGAAGCTTTCTTT; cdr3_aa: CASSLSRQGTEAFF
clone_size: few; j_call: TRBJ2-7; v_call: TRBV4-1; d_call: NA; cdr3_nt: TGCGCCAGCAGCCAAGTTCAGACAGCCTACGAGCAGTACTTC; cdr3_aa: CASSQVQTAYEQYF
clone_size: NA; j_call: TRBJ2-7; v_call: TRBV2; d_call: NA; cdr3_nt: TGTGCCAGCAGGATGACATTCGTTCTGGACGAGCAGTACTTC; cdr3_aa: CASRMTFVLDEQYF
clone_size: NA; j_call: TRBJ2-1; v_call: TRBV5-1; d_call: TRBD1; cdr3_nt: TGCGCCAGCAGCTTACAGGGACAGGGGGTCTACAATGAGCAGTTCTTC; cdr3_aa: CASSLQGQGVYNEQFF
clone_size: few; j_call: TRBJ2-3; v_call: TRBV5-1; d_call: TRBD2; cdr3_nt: TGCGCCAGCAGCTTGGGTGGTCTAGCGGGGAGCACAGATACGCAGTATTTT; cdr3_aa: CASSLGGLAGSTDTQYF
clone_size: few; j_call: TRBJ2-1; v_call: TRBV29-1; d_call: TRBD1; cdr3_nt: TGCAGCGTTGATGGGGGACAGAGGTTTGGCAATGAGCAGTTCTTC; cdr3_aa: CSVDGGQRFGNEQFF
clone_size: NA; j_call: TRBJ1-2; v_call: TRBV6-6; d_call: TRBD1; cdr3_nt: TGTGCCAGCAGTTACCGGCCGGGACAGGGGAACTATGGCTACACCTTC; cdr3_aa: CASSYRPGQGNYGYTF
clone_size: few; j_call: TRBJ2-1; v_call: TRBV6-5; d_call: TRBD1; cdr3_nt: TGTGCCAGCAGTTACACAGGGGTGACTGAGCAGTTCTTC; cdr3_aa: CASSYTGVTEQFF
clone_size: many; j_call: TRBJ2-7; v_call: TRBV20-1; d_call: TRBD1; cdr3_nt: TGCAGTGCTAGTGGACAGGGGGACGGCGAGCAGTACTTC; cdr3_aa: CSASGQGDGEQYF
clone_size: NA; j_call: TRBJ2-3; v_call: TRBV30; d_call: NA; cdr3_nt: TGTGCCTGGGGAAGTTTTAATACGCAGTATTTT; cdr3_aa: CAWGSFNTQYF
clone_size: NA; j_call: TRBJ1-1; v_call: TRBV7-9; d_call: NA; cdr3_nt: TGTGCCAGCAGCTTAGGTGGGATGTTCTTAAACGCTGAAGCTTTCTTT; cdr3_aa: CASSLGGMFLNAEAFF
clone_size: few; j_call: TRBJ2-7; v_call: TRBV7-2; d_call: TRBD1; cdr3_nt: TGTGCCAGCAGATCAGGACAGGGAGCCTACGAGCAGTACTTC; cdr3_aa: CASRSGQGAYEQYF
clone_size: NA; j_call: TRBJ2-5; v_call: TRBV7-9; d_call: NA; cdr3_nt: TGTGCCAGCAGCTTAGCCCCGGGACCCGCGGGGGAGACCCAGTACTTC; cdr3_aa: CASSLAPGPAGETQYF
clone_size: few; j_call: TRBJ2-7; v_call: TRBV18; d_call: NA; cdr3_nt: TGTGCCAGCTCCCCTGGTAGCCTCCAATCCTACGAGCAGTACTTC; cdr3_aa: CASSPGSLQSYEQYF
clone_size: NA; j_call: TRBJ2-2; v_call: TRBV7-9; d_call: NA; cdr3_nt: TGTGCCAGCAGGCGTCCCGGACAGAGGAACACCGGGGAGCTGTTTTTT; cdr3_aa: CASRRPGQRNTGELFF